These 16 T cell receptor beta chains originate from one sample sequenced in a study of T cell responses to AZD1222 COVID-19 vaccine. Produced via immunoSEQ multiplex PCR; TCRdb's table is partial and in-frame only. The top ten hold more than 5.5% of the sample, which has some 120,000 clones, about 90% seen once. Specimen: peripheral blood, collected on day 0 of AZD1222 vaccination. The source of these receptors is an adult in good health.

This CDR3 is CASSDVGRGNEKLFF. CDR3 sequence (DNA): TGCGCCAGCAGTGATGTAGGGCGGGGTAATGAAAAACTGTTTTTT. The rearrangement joins TRBV10-2 to TRBJ1-4, with D unresolved. V was trimmed by 3 bases and J by 4 bases, leaving 12 bases between them. Germline values: CDR1 WSHSY, CDR2 SAAADI. CDR3 length: 15 residues.

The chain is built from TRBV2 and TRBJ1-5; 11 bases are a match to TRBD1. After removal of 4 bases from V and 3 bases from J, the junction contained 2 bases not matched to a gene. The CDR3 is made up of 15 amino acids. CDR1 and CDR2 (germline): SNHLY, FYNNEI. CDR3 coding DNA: TGTGCCAGCAGTGTGGACAGGGGGCTCAATCAGCCCCAGCATTTT. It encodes CASSVDRGLNQPQHF.

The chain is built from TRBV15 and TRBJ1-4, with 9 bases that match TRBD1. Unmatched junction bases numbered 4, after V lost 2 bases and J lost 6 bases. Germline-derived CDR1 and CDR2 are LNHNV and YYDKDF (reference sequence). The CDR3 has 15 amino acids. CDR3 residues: CATSRPDRGDEKLFF. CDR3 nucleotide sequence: TGTGCCACCAGCAGACCTGACAGGGGGGATGAAAAACTGTTTTTT.

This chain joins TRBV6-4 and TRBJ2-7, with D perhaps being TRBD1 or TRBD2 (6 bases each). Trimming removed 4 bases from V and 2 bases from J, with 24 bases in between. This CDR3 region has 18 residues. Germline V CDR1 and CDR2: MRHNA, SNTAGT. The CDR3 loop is CASSGRGTRRGSTYEQYF. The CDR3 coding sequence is TGTGCCAGCAGTGGCCGGGGTACGAGGAGGGGGAGCACCTACGAGCAGTACTTC.

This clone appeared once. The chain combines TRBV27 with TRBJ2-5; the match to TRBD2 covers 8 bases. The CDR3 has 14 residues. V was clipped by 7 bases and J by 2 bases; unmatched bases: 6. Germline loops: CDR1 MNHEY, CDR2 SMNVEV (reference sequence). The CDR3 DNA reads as TGTGCCAGCAAAAAGACGGGGGGGCAAGAGACCCAGTACTTC. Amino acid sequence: CASKKTGGQETQYF.

Here the CDR3 reads CATRRGFDAAEAFF. The CDR3 DNA is TGTGCCACTAGGAGGGGTTTCGACGCTGCCGAAGCTTTCTTT. The chain has TRBV19 and TRBJ1-1; perhaps TRBD1 as D (5 bases). Between the trimmed V and J ends, which lost 10 bases and 8 bases, there was a span of 23 bases. CDR3 length: 14 amino acids. In germline, CDR1 is LNHDA, CDR2 SQIVND (reference sequence).

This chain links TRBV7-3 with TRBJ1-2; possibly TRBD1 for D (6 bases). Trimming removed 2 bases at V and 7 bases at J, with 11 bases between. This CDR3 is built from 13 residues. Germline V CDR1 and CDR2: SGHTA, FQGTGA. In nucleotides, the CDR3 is TGTGCCAGCAGCTTAGAGACAGGAAGTGGCTACACCTTC. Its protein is CASSLETGSGYTF.

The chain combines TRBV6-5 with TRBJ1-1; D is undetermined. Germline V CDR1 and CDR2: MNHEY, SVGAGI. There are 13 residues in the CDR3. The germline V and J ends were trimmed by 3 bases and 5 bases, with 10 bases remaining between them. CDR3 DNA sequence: TGTGCCAGCAGTTATTTAGGGCATACTGAAGCTTTCTTT. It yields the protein CASSYLGHTEAFF.

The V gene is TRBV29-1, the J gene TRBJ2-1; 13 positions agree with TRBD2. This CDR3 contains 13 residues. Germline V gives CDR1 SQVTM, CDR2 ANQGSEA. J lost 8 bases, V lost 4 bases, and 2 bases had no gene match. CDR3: CSVGLAGGDEQFF. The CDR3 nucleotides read TGCAGCGTTGGACTAGCGGGAGGAGATGAGCAGTTCTTC.

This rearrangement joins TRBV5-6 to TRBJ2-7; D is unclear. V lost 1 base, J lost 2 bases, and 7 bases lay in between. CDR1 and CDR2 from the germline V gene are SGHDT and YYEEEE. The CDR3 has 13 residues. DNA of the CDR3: TGTGCCAGCAGCTTGTACCAGACCTACGAGCAGTACTTC. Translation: CASSLYQTYEQYF. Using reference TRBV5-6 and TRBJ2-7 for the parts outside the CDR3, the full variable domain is DAGVTQSPTHLIKTRGQQVTLRCSPKSGHDTVSWYQQALGQGPQFIFQYYEEEERQRGNFPDRFSGHQFPNYSSELNVNALLLGDSALYLCASSLYQTYEQYFGPGTRLTVT.

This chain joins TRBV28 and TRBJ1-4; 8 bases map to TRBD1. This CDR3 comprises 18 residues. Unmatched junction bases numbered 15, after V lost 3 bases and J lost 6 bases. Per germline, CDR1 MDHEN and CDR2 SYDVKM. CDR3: CASSLGHGNKQGDEKLFF. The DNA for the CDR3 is TGTGCCAGCAGTTTGGGCCACGGGAACAAACAGGGGGATGAAAAACTGTTTTTT.

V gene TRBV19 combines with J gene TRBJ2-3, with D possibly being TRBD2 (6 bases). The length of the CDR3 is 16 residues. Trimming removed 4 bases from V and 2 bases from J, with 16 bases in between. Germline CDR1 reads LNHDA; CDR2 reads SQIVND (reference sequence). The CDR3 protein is CASSRSLSGPTDTQYF. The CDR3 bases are TGTGCCAGTAGTAGGTCCCTTAGCGGACCCACAGATACGCAGTATTTT. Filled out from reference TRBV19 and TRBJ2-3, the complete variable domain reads DGGITQSPKYLFRKEGQNVTLSCEQNLNHDAMYWYRQDPGQGLRLIYYSQIVNDFQKGDIAEGYSVSREKKESFPLTVTSAQKNPTAFYLCASSRSLSGPTDTQYFGPGTRLTVL.

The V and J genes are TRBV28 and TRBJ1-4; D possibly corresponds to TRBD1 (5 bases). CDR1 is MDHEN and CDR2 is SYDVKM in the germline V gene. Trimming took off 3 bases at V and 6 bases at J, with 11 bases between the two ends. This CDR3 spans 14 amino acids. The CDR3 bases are TGTGCCAGCAGTTTCGAGGGGCTGGATGAAAAACTGTTTTTT. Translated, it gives CASSFEGLDEKLFF.

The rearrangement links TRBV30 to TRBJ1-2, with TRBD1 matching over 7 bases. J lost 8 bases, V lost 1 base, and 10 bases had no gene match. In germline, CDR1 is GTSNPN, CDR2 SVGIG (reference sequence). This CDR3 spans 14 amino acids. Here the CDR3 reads CAWSGIKTGEGYTF. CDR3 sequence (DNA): TGTGCCTGGAGTGGGATTAAAACAGGGGAGGGCTACACCTTC.

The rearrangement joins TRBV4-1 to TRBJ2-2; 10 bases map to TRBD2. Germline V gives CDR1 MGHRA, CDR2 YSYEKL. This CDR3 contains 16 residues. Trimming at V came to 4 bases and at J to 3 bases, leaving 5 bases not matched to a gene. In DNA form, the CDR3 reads TGCGCCAGCAGCCGACAACTAGCGGGACACACCGGGGAGCTGTTTTTT. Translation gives CASSRQLAGHTGELFF.

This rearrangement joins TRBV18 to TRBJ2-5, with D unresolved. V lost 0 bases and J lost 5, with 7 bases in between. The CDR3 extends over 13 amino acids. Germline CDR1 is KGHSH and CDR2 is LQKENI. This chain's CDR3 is CASSPPNGETQYF. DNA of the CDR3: TGTGCCAGCTCACCACCGAATGGGGAGACCCAGTACTTC.